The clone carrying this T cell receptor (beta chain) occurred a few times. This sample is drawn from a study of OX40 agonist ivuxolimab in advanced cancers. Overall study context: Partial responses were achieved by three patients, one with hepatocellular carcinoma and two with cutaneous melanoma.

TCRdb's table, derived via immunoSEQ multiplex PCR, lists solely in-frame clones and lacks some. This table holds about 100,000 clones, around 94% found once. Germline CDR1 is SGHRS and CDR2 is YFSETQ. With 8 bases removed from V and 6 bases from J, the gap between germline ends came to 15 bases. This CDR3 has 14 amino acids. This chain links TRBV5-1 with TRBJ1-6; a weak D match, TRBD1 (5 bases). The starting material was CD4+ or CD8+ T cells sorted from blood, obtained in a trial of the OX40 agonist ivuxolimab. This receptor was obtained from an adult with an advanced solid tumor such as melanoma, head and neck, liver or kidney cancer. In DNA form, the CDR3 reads TGCGCCAGTGGCGACAGCGACCTTAATTCACCCCTCCACTTT. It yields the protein CASGDSDLNSPLHF.